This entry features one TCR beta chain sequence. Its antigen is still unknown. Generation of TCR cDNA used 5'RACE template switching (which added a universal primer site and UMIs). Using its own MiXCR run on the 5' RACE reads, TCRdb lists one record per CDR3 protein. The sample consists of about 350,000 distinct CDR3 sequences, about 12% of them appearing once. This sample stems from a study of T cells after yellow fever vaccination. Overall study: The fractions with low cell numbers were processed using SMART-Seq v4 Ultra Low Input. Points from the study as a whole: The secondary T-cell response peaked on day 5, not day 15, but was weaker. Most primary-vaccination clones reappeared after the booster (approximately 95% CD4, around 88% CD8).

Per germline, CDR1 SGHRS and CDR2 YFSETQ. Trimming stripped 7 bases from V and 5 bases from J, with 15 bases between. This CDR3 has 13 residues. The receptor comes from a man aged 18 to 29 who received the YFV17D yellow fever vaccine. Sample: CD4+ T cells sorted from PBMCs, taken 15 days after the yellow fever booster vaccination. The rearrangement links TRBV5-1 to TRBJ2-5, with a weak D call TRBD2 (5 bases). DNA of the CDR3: TGCGCCAGCCGGCTCGAGGGCTGGGAGACCCAGTACTTC. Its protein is CASRLEGWETQYF.